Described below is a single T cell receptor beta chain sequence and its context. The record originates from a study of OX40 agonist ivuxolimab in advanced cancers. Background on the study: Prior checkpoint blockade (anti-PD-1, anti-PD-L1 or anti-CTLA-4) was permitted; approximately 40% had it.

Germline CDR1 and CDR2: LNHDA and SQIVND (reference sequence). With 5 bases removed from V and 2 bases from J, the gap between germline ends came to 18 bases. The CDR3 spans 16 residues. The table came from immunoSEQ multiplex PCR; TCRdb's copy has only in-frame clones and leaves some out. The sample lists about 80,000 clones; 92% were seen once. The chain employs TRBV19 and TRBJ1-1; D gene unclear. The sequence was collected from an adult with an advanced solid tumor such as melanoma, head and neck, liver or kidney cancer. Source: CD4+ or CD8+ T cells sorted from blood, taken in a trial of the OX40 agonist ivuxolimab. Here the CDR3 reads CASSPLSVGSNTEAFF. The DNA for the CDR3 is TGTGCCAGTAGTCCCCTATCAGTGGGGAGTAACACTGAAGCTTTCTTT.